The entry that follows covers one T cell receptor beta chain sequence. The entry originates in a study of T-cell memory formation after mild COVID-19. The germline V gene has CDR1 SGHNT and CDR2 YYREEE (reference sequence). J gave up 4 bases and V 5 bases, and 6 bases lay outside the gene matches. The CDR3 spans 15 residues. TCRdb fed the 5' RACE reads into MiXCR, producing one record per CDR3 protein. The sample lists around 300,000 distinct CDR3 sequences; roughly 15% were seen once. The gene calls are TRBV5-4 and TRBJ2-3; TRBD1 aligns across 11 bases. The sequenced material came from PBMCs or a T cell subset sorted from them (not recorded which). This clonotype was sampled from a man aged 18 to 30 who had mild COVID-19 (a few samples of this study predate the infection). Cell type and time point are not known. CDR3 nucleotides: TGTGCCAGCAGTTCCGGGACAGGGGGGCCAGATACGCAGTATTTT. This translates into CASSSGTGGPDTQYF.